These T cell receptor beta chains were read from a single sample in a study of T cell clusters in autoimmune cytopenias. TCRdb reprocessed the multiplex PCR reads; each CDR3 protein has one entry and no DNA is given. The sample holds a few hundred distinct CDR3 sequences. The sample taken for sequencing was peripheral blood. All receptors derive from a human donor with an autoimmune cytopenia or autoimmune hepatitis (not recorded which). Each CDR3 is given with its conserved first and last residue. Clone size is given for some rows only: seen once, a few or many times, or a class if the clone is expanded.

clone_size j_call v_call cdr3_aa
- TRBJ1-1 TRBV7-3 CASSLEGMNTEAFF
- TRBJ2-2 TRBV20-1 CSASLSGRWDTGELFF
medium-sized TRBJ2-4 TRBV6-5 CASNSLLENIQYF
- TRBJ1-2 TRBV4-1 CASSRAAGSNYGYTF
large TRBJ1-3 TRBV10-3 CAITSIGHTIYF
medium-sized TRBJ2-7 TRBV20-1 CSARAEGNYYEQYF
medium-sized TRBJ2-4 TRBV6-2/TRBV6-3 CASSYDERLAKNIQYF
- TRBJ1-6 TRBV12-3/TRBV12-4 CASSFVGDSPLHF
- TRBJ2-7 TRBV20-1 CSARILGVPSYEQYF
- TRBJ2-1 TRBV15 CATSRAGRTGRGYNEQFF
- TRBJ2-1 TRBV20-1 CSARDHRRGAHNEQFF
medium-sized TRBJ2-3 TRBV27 CASSTRRDRGTDTQYF
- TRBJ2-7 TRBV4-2 CASSQDLGLEQYF
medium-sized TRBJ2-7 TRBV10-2 CASSLQFAYEQYF
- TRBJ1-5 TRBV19 CASMGQFNQPQHF
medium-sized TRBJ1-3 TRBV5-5 CASSFGSSGNTIYF
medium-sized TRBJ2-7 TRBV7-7 CASSLGGGSYEQYF
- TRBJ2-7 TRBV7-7 CASSSTDLGEQYF
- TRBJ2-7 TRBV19 CASSITSGGGEQYF
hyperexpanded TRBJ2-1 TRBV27 CASSGLTEQFF
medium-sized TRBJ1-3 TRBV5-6 CASSLVGINSGNTIYF
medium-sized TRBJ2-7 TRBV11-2 CASSFRRASGNLSYEQYF
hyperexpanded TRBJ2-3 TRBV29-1 CSVEDSGRAPDTQYF
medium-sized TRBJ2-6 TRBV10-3 CAISESGANVLTF
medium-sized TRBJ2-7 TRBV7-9 CASSRGLAIEQYF
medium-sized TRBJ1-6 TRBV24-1 CATSGPGRNSPLHF
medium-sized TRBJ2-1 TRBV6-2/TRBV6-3 CASRETGDEQFF